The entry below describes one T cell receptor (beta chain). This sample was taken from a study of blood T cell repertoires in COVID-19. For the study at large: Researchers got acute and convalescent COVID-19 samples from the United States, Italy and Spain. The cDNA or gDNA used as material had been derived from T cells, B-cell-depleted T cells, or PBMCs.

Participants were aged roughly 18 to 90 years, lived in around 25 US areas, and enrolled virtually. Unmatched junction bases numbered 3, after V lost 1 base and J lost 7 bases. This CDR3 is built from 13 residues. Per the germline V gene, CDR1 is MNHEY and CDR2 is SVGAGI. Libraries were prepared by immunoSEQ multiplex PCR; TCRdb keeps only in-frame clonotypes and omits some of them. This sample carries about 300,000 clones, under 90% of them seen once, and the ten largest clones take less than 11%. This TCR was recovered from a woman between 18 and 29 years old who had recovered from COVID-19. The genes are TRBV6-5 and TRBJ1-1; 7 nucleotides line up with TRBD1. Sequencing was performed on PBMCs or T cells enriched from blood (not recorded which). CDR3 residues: CASSYLNRGEAFF. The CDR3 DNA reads TGTGCCAGCAGTTACTTAAACAGGGGTGAAGCTTTCTTT.